These 21 T cell receptor beta chains share one sample of origin, sequenced in a study of breast tumors, draining lymph nodes, adjacent tissues. TCRdb recomputed calls from the multiplex PCR reads with MiXCR, one row per CDR3 protein. The table includes 160,000 or so distinct CDR3 sequences, around 33% detected once. The lymph nodes were axillary draining lymph nodes from breast cancer patients. What was sequenced was axillary lymph node tissue. Source of these receptors: a female donor with breast cancer. Some clones in this sample may be carry-over from other donors' samples.

This clonotype was seen at least ten times. This sequence joins TRBV5-8 and TRBJ1-5; no reliable D call. The ends were cut back, 2 bases at V and 0 bases at J, with 9 bases in the middle. The germline V gene encodes CDR1 SGHTS and CDR2 YDEGEE. CDR3 length: 15 residues. This CDR3 reads CASSFRHLSNQPQHF. CDR3 DNA: TGTGCCAGCAGCTTCCGACACCTTAGCAATCAGCCCCAGCATTTT.

This clonotype was recorded only once. The chain uses TRBV11-2 and TRBJ2-2, with D tentatively TRBD1 or TRBD2 (5 bases each). V lost 0 bases and J lost 8, with 7 bases in between. Germline V gives CDR1 SGHAT, CDR2 FQNNGV. The CDR3 has 13 amino acids. CDR3 nucleotides: TGTGCCAGCAGCTTAGATTGGGGGGGGGAGCTGTTTTTT. Amino acids: CASSLDWGGELFF.

Only a few counts were recorded for this clonotype. The gene calls are TRBV5-8 and TRBJ1-1, with D possibly being TRBD1 (5 bases). Germline V CDR1 and CDR2: SGHTS, YDEGEE. CDR3 length: 15 amino acids. Trimming took off 2 bases at V and 4 bases at J, with 15 bases between the two ends. CDR3 sequence: CASSLIQGIGTEAFF. The CDR3 DNA reads TGTGCCAGCAGCTTAATTCAGGGTATCGGCACTGAAGCTTTCTTT.

V and J are TRBV2 and TRBJ1-2; tentatively, D is TRBD1 (5 bases). In germline, CDR1 is SNHLY, CDR2 FYNNEI. There are 11 residues in the CDR3. Trimming removed 9 bases from V and 3 bases from J, with 8 bases in between. CDR3 sequence: CARGTDYGYTF. The DNA of the CDR3 is TGTGCCAGAGGGACCGACTATGGCTACACCTTC.

This clonotype was picked up many times. CDR3 sequence: CASFSPKAGELFF. Written as DNA, the CDR3 is TGTGCCAGCTTTTCCCCGAAAGCCGGGGAGCTGTTTTTT. This sequence joins TRBV3-1 and TRBJ2-2; D gene ambiguous. Trimming shortened V by 8 bases and J by 6 bases, and 13 bases separated the two germline ends. Germline lookup yields CDR1 LGHDT and CDR2 YNNKEL (reference sequence). This CDR3 region has 13 residues.

This clonotype occurred many times. The V call is TRBV11-2, the J call TRBJ1-2; D is undetermined. With 1 base removed from V and 6 bases from J, the gap between germline ends came to 9 bases. Germline-derived CDR1 and CDR2 are SGHAT and FQNNGV. The CDR3 contains 13 residues. The CDR3 nucleotides read TGTGCCAGCAGCTTAGGGGGAGTCGATGGCTACACCTTC. Its protein product is CASSLGGVDGYTF.

The chain uses TRBV7-9 and TRBJ1-3; TRBD1 agrees at 9 bases. The germline CDR1 and CDR2 sequences are SEHNR and FQNEAQ (reference sequence). CDR3 size: 17 residues. After removal of 4 bases from V and 2 bases from J, the junction contained 9 bases not matched to a gene. CDR3 region: CASSSYLDRGAGNTIYF. The CDR3 DNA reads TGTGCCAGCAGCTCATATTTGGACAGGGGAGCTGGAAACACCATATATTTT.

Regarding this clonotype: As the CDR3 is not closed by the conserved phenylalanine or tryptophan, this likely results from a read error. This chain joins TRBV7-8 and TRBJ1-4; no clear D gene. From germline, CDR1 is SGHVS and CDR2 FQNEAQ. This CDR3 spans 14 amino acids. V was cut by 5 bases and J by 0 bases, with 7 bases left in between. Here the CDR3 reads CASSRTATNEKLFL. The CDR3 nucleotides read TGTGCCAGCAGCCGAACAGCAACTAATGAAAAACTGTTTCTT.

This clonotype came up many times. The J gene is TRBJ1-5, the V gene TRBV20-1, with D unclear. The germline CDR1 and CDR2 sequences are DFQATT and SNEGSKA (reference sequence). Trimming stripped 1 base from V and 0 bases from J, with 7 bases between. CDR3 length: 14 residues. DNA for the CDR3: TGCAGTGCTAGAGGGGGTTATAGCAATCAGCCCCAGCATTTT. It translates to CSARGGYSNQPQHF.

The chain couples TRBV28 to TRBJ1-4; D remains unclear. From germline, CDR1 is MDHEN and CDR2 SYDVKM. The CDR3 consists of 14 residues. V lost 1 base to trimming and J lost 8 bases, with 11 bases between them. Here the CDR3 reads CASSLSMPGEKLFF. In DNA form, the CDR3 reads TGTGCCAGCAGTTTATCTATGCCCGGAGAAAAACTGTTTTTT.

The table lists this clonotype with a few counts. V gene TRBV20-1 combines with J gene TRBJ1-2; D gene unclear. The V end was cut by 3 bases, the J end by 8 bases, with 13 bases between. In germline, CDR1 is DFQATT, CDR2 SNEGSKA (reference sequence). The CDR3 spans 12 residues. CDR3 bases: TGCAGTGCTAGTGACCCGGGCGGCGGCTACACCTTC. Its translation: CSASDPGGGYTF.

The chain joins TRBV10-2 to TRBJ2-6; unclear D gene. V lost 4 bases, J lost 0 bases, and 13 bases lay in between. The germline gives CDR1 WSHSY, CDR2 SAAADI. The length of the CDR3 is 17 residues. As DNA, the CDR3 is TGCGCCAGCAGTGTAGGATGGGTTGACTCTGGGGCCAACGTCCTGACTTTC. Protein product: CASSVGWVDSGANVLTF.

This clonotype was recorded at least ten times. The chain is built from TRBV6-2 or TRBV6-3 and TRBJ1-5; no clear D gene. The CDR3 extends over 13 amino acids. Looked up from germline, CDR1 is MNHEY and CDR2 is SVGEGT. V was shortened by 7 bases and J by 8 bases, with 15 bases between the two germline ends. CDR3 DNA: TGTGCCAGCAAGAGCCGGGGTGATGAGCCCCAGCATTTT. Amino acids: CASKSRGDEPQHF.

This clonotype came up a few times. This chain links TRBV5-1 with TRBJ1-1; D is unresolved. The CDR3 contains 15 residues. Trimming stripped 1 base from V and 4 bases from J, with 14 bases between. Per germline, CDR1 SGHRS and CDR2 YFSETQ. For the CDR3, the DNA is TGCGCCAGCAGCTTGAGTATGGGGTCGGTCACTGAAGCTTTCTTT. Translating it yields CASSLSMGSVTEAFF.

The chain recombines TRBV19 with TRBJ1-1, with 9 nucleotides matching TRBD1. In germline, CDR1 is LNHDA, CDR2 SQIVND (reference sequence). The CDR3 spans 16 residues. Trimming at V came to 4 bases and at J to 1 base, leaving 7 bases not matched to a gene. The CDR3 is CASSKGTGHGNTEAFF. CDR3 DNA: TGTGCCAGTAGTAAAGGGACAGGGCACGGGAACACTGAAGCTTTCTTT.

The rearrangement uses TRBV18 and TRBJ1-6; D is undetermined. CDR3 length: 14 amino acids. The ends were cut back, 4 bases at V and 5 bases at J, with 9 bases in the middle. Germline CDR1 KGHSH, CDR2 LQKENI. CDR3 coding DNA: TGTGCCAGCTCACTTGGACCTCATAATTCACCCCTCCACTTT. It translates to CASSLGPHNSPLHF.

J is TRBJ1-1 and V is TRBV12-3 or TRBV12-4, with D possibly matching TRBD1 (6 bases). The CDR3 runs to 12 residues. V lost 4 bases to trimming and J lost 8 bases, with 11 bases between them. CDR3 amino acids: CASSWTVPEAFF. The CDR3 DNA is TGTGCCAGCAGTTGGACAGTTCCGGAAGCTTTCTTT.

Notes on this clonotype: Possible read error: a much larger clone is one base away. The chain links TRBV7-2 to TRBJ2-5; maybe TRBD2 (6 bases). Germline V gene sequence: CDR1 SGHTA, CDR2 FQGNSA. CDR3 size: 15 residues. CDR3 sequence: CASRPAAGGRETQHF. The CDR3, as DNA: TGTGCCAGCAGACCCGCTGCTGGGGGGAGAGAGACCCAGCACTTC.

This clonotype showed up many times. This chain uses TRBV6-1 with TRBJ2-2; a weak D match, TRBD2 (5 bases). This CDR3 has 16 amino acids. CDR1 MNHNS and CDR2 SASEGT come from the germline V gene. V was clipped by 4 bases and J by 4 bases, with 16 bases between them. CDR3 in DNA: TGTGCCAGCAGTGGCCCAGGACTTTGGGGCACCGGGGAGCTGTTTTTT. Its protein product is CASSGPGLWGTGELFF.

This clonotype was seen only once. The chain couples TRBV9 to TRBJ2-3; tentative D call: TRBD2 (6 bases). The V end was cut by 0 bases, the J end by 0 bases, with 11 bases between. Germline assignment: CDR1 SGDLS and CDR2 YYNGEE. CDR3 length: 16 amino acids. The CDR3 protein is CASSVATSGSTDTQYF. CDR3 bases: TGTGCCAGCAGCGTAGCTACGAGCGGGAGCACAGATACGCAGTATTTT.

As regards this clonotype: At one boundary the junction diverges from the germline segment, which might be a read error. V is TRBV20-1 and J is TRBJ2-2; D tentatively fits TRBD1 or TRBD2 (5 bases each). This CDR3 contains 16 residues. CDR1 is DFQATT, CDR2 SNEGSKA, per germline (reference sequence). The CDR3: CSAREGQIATTGKLFF. CDR3 nucleotide sequence: TGCAGTGCTAGAGAGGGGCAGATCGCGACCACCGGGAAGCTGTTTTTT.